This TCR beta chain was captured in a study of blood T cell repertoires in COVID-19. Study at large: Researchers got acute and convalescent COVID-19 samples from the United States, Italy and Spain. Nucleic acid was either cDNA or gDNA, and it came from T cells, B-cell-depleted T cells, or PBMCs.

V dropped 5 bases and J dropped 4; count of bases not matched to a gene: 3. The CDR3 is made up of 14 amino acids. In germline, CDR1 is KGHSH, CDR2 LQKENI. Per the authors' pipeline: Using reference gene primer amplification, nucleated cell counts were estimated. TCRdb's table, derived via immunoSEQ multiplex PCR, lists solely in-frame clones and lacks some. V and J calls and clone size are as listed in that table; D and trimming were resolved from the DNA. The sample lists some 240,000 clones, 80% occurring once. This rearrangement joins TRBV18 to TRBJ2-3, with 10 bases that match TRBD1. The sequenced sample was peripheral blood. This receptor was identified in a woman in her seventies with acute or convalescent COVID-19. CDR3 region: CASSFGQGADTQYF. In nucleotides, the CDR3 is TGTGCCAGCTCATTCGGACAGGGGGCAGATACGCAGTATTTT.